Detailed here is one TCR beta chain. The record originates from a study of shared clonotypes between healthy human individuals. Selected positively for CCR7 and CD45RO-negative, naive CD8 cells excluded terminally differentiated effector memory CD45RA+ cells. DNA at about 0.2 ug, some 31,000 T cell genomes, went into sorted-subset replicate PCRs. Here immunoSEQ multiplex PCR was the method, and the copy in TCRdb shows in-frame clones only, minus some. Among around 600,000 clones listed, 85% to 95% were seen once. The germline V gene encodes CDR1 MNHEY and CDR2 SMNVEV (reference sequence). Trimming removed 10 bases from V and 0 bases from J; junction bases left unmatched: 9. This CDR3 is 15 amino acids long.

The specimen sequenced was naive CD8+ T cells sorted from blood. The chain uses TRBV27 and TRBJ2-7; TRBD1 matches at 10 bases. The receptor comes from a woman in her thirties in good health. Here the CDR3 reads CATLRRDRGSYEQYF. As DNA, the CDR3 is TGTGCCACCTTACGCCGGGACAGGGGCTCCTACGAGCAGTACTTC.